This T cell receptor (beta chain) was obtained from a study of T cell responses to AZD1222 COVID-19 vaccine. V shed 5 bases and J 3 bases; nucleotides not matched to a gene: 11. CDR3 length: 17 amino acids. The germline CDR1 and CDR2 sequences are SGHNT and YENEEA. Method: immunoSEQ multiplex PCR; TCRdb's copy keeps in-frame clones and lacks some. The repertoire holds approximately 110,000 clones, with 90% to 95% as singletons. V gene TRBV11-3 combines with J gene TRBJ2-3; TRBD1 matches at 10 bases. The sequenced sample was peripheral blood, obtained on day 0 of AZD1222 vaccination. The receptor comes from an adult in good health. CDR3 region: CASSGRTGGGGTDTQYF. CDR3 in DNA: TGTGCCAGCAGCGGACGGACAGGGGGAGGTGGGACAGATACGCAGTATTTT.